This record covers a single T cell receptor (beta chain). Antigen unknown. Mismatch with germline at one junction end may stem from a read error. This sample is part of a study of blood T cells in healthy people across ages. Combining a sample-barcoded 5' primer with a J-beta primer mix, a second PCR ran for about 7 to 11 cycles. Template switching added a 12-random-nucleotide identifier to every cDNA molecule. TCRdb reprocessed the 5' RACE reads via MiXCR and lists one record per CDR3 protein. The sample shows approximately 690,000 distinct CDR3 sequences, 40% to 50% of them seen only once. Study-wide results and caveats: Diversity was estimated from one million T cells, and these estimates were considered underestimates. When set beside aged donors, long-lived donors presented more naive CD4+ cells and higher diversity.

The specimen was blood. This clonotype was obtained from a man older than 75 in good health.

This CDR3 reads CASSLEALSSYSEQFF. The CDR3 coding sequence is TGTGCCAGCAGTTTAGAGGCTTTGAGCTCCTACAGTGAGCAGTTCTTC. This sequence joins TRBV28 and TRBJ2-1, with unresolved D. Germline V lookup: CDR1 MDHEN, CDR2 SYDVKM. CDR3 length: 16 residues.